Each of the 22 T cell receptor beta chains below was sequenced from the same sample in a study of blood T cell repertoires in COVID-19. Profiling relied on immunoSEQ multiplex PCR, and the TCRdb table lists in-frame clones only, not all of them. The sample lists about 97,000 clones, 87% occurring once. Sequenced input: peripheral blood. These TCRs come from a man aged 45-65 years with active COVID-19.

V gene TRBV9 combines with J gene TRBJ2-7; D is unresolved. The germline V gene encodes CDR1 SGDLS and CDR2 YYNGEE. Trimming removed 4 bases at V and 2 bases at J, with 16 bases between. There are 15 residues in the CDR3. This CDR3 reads CASSPQINTAYEQYF. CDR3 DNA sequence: TGTGCCAGCAGCCCCCAGATAAATACAGCCTACGAGCAGTACTTC.

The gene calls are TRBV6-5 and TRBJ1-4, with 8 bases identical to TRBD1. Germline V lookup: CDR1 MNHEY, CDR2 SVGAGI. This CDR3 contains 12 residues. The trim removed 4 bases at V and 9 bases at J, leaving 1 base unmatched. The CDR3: CASSWDRKKLFF. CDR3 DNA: TGTGCCAGCAGTTGGGACAGGAAAAAACTGTTTTTT.

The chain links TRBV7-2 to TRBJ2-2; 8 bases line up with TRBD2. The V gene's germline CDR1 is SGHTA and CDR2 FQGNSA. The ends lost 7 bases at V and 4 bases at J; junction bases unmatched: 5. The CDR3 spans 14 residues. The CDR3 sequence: CASIRGGLTGELFF. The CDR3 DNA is TGTGCCAGCATTCGGGGGGGCCTCACCGGGGAGCTGTTTTTT.

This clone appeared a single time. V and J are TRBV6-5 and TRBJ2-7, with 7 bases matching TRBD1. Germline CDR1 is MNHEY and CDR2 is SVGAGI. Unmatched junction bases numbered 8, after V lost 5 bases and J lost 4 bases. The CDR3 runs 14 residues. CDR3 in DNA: TGTGCCAGCAGTCCCCACCGGGACAGATACGAGCAGTACTTC. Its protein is CASSPHRDRYEQYF.

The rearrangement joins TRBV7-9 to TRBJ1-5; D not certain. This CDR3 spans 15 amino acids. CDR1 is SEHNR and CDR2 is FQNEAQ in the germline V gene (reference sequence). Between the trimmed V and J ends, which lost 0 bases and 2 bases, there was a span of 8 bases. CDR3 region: CASSLAYEGNQPQHF. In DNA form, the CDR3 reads TGTGCCAGCAGCTTAGCGTACGAGGGCAATCAGCCCCAGCATTTT. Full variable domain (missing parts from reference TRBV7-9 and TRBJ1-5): DTGVSQNPRHKITKRGQNVTFRCDPISEHNRLYWYRQTLGQGPEFLTYFQNEAQLEKSRLLSDRFSAERPKGSFSTLEIQRTEQGDSAMYLCASSLAYEGNQPQHFGDGTRLSIL.

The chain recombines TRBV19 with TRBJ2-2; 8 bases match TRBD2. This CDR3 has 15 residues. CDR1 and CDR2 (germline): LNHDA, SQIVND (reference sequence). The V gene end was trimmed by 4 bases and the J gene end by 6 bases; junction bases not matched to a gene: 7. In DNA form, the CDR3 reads TGTGCCAGTAGTAACTACGGGGGGGGCCCCGGGGAGCTGTTTTTT. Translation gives CASSNYGGGPGELFF. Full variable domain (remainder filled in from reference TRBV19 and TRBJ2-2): DGGITQSPKYLFRKEGQNVTLSCEQNLNHDAMYWYRQDPGQGLRLIYYSQIVNDFQKGDIAEGYSVSREKKESFPLTVTSAQKNPTAFYLCASSNYGGGPGELFFGEGSRLTVL.

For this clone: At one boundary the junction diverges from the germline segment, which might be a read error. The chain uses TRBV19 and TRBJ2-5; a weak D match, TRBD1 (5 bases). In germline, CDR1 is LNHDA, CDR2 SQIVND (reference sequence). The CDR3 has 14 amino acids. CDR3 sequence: CASSTQTAQGTQYF. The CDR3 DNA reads TGTGCCAGTAGTACCCAGACAGCCCAAGGGACCCAGTACTTC.

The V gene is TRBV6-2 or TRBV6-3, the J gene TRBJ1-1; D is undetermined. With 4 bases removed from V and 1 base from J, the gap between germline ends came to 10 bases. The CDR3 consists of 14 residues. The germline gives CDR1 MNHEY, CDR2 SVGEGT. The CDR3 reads CASSSLLWNTEAFF. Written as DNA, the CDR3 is TGTGCCAGCAGTTCCCTTCTCTGGAACACTGAAGCTTTCTTT.

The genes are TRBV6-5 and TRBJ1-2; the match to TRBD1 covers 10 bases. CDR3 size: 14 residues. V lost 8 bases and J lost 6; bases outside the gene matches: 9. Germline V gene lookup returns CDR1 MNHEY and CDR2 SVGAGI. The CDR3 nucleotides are TGTGCCAGCCGGGACAGGGGCTACGGAGATGGCTACACCTTC. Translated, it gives CASRDRGYGDGYTF.

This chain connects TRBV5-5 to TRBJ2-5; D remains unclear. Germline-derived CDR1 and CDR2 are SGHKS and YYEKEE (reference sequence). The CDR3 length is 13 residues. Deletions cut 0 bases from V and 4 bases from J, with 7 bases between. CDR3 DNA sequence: TGTGCCAGCAGCTTGGCCCGGGTAGAGACCCAGTACTTC. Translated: CASSLARVETQYF.

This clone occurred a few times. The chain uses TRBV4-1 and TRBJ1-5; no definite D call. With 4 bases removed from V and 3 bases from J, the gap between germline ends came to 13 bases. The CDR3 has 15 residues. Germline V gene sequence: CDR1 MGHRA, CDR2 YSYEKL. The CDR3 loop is CASSRNYRVNQPQHF. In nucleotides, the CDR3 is TGCGCCAGCAGCCGGAATTACAGAGTCAATCAGCCCCAGCATTTT.

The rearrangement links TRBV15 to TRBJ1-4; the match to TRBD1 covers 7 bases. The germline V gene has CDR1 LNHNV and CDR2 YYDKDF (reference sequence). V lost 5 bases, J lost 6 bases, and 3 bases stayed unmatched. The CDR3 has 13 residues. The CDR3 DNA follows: TGTGCCACCAGCTCGGGACAGCATGAAAAACTGTTTTTT. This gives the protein CATSSGQHEKLFF.

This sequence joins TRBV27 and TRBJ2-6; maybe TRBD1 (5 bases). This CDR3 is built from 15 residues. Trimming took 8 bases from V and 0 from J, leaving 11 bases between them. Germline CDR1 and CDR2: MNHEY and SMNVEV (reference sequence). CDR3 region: CASYGHRSGANVLTF. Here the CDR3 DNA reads TGTGCCAGCTATGGACACCGCTCTGGGGCCAACGTCCTGACTTTC.

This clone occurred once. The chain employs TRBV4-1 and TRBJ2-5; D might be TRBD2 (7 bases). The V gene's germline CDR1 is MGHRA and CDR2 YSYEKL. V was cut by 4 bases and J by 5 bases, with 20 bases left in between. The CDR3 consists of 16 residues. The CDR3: CASSPPGRGARETQYF. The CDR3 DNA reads TGCGCCAGCAGCCCCCCCGGTCGGGGGGCCCGGGAGACCCAGTACTTC.

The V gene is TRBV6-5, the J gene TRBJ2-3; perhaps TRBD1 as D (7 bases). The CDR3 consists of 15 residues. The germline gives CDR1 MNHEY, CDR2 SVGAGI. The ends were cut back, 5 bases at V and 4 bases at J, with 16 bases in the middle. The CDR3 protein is CASSRQGSGADTQYF. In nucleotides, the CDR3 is TGTGCCAGCAGTCGACAGGGCTCGGGGGCAGATACGCAGTATTTT.

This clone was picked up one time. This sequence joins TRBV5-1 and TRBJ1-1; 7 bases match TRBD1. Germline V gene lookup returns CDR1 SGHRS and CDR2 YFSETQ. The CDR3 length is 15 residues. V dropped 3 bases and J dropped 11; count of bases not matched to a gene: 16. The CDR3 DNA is TGCGCCAGCAGCTCACGCGAGACAGGGTCCGGTGATGCTTTCTTT. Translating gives CASSSRETGSGDAFF.

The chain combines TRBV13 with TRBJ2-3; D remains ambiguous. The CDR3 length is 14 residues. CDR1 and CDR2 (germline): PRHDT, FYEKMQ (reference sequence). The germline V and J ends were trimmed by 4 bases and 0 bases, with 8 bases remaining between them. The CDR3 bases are TGTGCCAGCAGCTCCCCAACTAGCACAGATACGCAGTATTTT. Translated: CASSSPTSTDTQYF. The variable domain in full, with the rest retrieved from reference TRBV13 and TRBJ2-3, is AAGVIQSPRHLIKEKRETATLKCYPIPRHDTVYWYQQGPGQDPQFLISFYEKMQSDKGSIPDRFSAQQFSDYHSELNMSSLELGDSALYFCASSSPTSTDTQYFGPGTRLTVL.

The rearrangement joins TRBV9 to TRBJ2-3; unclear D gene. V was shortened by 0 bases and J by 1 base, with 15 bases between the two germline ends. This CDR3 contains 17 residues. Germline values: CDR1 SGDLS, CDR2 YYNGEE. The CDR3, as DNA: TGTGCCAGCAGCGTAGGATTGGCTGGCTCCGGCACAGATACGCAGTATTTT. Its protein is CASSVGLAGSGTDTQYF.

For the CDR3, the DNA is TGTGCCAGCAGTTGGGGGCAAAGGGAGACCCAGTACTTC. Protein sequence: CASSWGQRETQYF. The chain joins TRBV2 to TRBJ2-5; tentatively, D is TRBD1 (6 bases). CDR3 length equals 13 residues. In germline, CDR1 is SNHLY, CDR2 FYNNEI. Between the trimmed V and J ends, which lost 5 bases and 5 bases, there was a span of 12 bases.

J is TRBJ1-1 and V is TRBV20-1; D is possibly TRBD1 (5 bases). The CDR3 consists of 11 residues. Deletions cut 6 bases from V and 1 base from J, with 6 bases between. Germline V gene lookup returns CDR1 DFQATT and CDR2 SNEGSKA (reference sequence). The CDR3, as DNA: TGCAGTGCCGGGGGGAACACTGAAGCTTTCTTT. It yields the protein CSAGGNTEAFF.

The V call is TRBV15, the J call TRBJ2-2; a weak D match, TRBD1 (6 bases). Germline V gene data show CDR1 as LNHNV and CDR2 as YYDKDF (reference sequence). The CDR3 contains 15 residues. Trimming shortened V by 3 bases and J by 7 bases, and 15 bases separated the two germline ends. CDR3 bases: TGTGCCACCAGCAGCAAAAAAGGGGGTCTCGGGGAGCTGTTTTTT. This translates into CATSSKKGGLGELFF. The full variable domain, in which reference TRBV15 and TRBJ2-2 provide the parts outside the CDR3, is DAMVIQNPRYQVTQFGKPVTLSCSQTLNHNVMYWYQQKSSQAPKLLFHYYDKDFNNEADTPDNFQSRRPNTSFCFLDIRSPGLGDTAMYLCATSSKKGGLGELFFGEGSRLTVL.

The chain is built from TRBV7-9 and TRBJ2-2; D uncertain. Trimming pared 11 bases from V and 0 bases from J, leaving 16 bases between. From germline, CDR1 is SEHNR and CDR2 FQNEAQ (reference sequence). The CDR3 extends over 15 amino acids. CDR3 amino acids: CAPRARQPNTGELFF. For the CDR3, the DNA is TGTGCCCCCCGTGCAAGACAACCGAACACCGGGGAGCTGTTTTTT.